This T cell receptor (beta chain) was obtained from a study of TIL therapy for anti-PD-1-resistant metastatic lung cancer. Study-level points and caveats: TIL clonotype persistence in blood showed no apparent association with response. Patients were highly selected, enriched for treatment-naive, never-smoker and oncogene-addicted cases.

Indicated time point: pre-treatment sample, taken before nivolumab and TIL therapy. Patients were adults with stage 4 NSCLC. In regard to this clone: Antigen unknown.

The libraries were made with immunoSEQ v3. The data were produced by immunoSEQ multiplex PCR, yet TCRdb's version contains in-frame clones alone and is incomplete. The sample yields roughly 57,000 clones, about 81% seen once. The receptor's source is a person aged 25-85 years with non-small cell lung cancer. The material was blood, obtained at baseline.

CDR3 coding DNA: TGTGCCAGCAGTTCCTTTTTGCGGGGCCCCCCCCACCAAGAGACCCAGTACTTC. Encoded protein: CASSSFLRGPPHQETQYF. This chain joins TRBV27 and TRBJ2-5; tentatively, D is TRBD2 (6 bases). The V gene lost 4 bases and the J gene lost 0 bases, with 21 bases spanning the gap. This CDR3 region has 18 residues. The germline CDR1 and CDR2 sequences are MNHEY and SMNVEV (reference sequence).